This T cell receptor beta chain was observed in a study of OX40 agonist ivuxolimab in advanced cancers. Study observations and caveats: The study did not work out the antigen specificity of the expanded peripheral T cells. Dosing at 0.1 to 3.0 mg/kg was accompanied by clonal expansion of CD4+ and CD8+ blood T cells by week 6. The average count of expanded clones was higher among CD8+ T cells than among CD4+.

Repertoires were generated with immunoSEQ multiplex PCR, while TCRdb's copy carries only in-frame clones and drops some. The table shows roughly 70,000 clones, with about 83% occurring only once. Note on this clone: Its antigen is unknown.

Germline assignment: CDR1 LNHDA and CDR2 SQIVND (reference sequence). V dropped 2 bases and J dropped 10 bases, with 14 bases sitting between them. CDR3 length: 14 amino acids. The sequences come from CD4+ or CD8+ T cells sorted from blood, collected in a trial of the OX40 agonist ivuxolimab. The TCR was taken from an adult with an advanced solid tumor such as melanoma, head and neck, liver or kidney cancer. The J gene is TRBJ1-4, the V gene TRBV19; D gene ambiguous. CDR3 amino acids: CASSITSQNGKLFF. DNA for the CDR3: TGTGCCAGTAGTATAACCTCTCAGAACGGAAAACTGTTTTTT.